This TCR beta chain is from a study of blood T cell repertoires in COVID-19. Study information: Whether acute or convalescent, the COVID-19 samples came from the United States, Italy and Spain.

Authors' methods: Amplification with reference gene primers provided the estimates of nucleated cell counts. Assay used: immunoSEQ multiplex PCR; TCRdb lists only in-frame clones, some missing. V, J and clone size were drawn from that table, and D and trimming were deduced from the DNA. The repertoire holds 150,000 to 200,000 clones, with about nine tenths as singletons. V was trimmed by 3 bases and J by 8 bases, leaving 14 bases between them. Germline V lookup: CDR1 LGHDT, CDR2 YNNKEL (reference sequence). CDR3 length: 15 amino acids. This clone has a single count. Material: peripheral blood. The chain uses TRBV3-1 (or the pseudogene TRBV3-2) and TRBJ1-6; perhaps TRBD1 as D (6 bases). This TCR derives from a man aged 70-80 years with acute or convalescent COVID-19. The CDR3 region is CASSQQGQGDSPLHF. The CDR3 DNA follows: TGTGCCAGCAGCCAGCAGGGGCAGGGCGATTCACCCCTCCACTTT.